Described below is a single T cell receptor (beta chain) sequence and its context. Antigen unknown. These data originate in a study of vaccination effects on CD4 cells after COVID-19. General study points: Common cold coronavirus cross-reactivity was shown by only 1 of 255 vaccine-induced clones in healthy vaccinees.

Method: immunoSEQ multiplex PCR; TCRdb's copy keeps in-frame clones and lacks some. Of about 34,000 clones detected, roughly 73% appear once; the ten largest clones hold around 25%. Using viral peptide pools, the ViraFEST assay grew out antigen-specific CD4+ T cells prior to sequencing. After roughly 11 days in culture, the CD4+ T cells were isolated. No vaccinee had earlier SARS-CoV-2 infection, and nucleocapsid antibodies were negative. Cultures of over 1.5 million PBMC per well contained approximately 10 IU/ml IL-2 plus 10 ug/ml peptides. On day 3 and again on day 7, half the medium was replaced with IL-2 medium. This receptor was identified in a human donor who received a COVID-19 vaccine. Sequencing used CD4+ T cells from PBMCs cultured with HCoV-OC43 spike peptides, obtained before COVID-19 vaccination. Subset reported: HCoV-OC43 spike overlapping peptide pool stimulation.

CDR3: CASSLEMETQYF. The CDR3 bases are TGTGCCAGCAGCTTAGAGATGGAGACCCAGTACTTC. The V and J genes are TRBV5-5 and TRBJ2-5, with unresolved D. The germline V gene has CDR1 SGHKS and CDR2 YYEKEE (reference sequence). V lost 2 bases and J lost 5, with 7 bases in between. The CDR3 spans 12 residues.